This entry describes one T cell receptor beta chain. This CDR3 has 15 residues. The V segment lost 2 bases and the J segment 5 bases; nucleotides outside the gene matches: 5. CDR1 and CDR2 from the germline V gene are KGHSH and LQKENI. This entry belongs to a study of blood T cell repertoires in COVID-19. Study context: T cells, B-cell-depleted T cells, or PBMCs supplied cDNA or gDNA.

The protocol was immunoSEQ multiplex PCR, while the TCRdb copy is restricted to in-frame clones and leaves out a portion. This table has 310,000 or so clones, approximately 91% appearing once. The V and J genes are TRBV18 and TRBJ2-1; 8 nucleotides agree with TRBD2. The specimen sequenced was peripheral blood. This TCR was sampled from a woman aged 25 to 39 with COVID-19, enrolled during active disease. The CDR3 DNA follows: TGTGCCAGCTCACCAGGGACTAGGCCCAACAATGAGCAGTTCTTC. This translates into CASSPGTRPNNEQFF.